The 31 T cell receptor beta chains below all came from one sample that was sequenced in a study of T cells in Graves' hyperthyroidism and ophthalmopathy (dated by TCRdb to the late 2010s). The method was multiplex PCR. The instrument given in TCRdb is Illumina HiSeq 2000. Amplification of TCR beta CDR3 regions was carried out from RNA transcripts. A first-round RT-PCR of the TCR CDR3 used the HTBI primer set with the Qiagen OneStep RT-PCR kit. TCRdb passed the public sequencing reads through fastp at Q25 and MiXCR, retaining productive beta sequences. Each CDR3 protein gets just one entry, which takes the most common genes and DNA from the rows behind it. The sample data list under 200,000 distinct CDR3 sequences, and less than 10% of these were observed just once. The top ten clones comprise about 20% of the sample. The sample consisted of blood. These receptors all come from a young woman with Graves' hyperthyroidism that later progressed to Graves' ophthalmopathy.

This chain joins TRBV9 and TRBJ2-5; 9 bases fit TRBD2. V shed 7 bases and J 5 bases; nucleotides not matched to a gene: 12. The length of the CDR3 is 15 residues. Looked up from germline, CDR1 is SGDLS and CDR2 is YYNGEE. The CDR3 spells CASGGGLARFETQYF. For the CDR3, the DNA is TGTGCCAGCGGGGGGGGACTAGCTCGCTTTGAGACCCAGTACTTC.

The gene calls are TRBV11-2 and TRBJ2-7; 9 bases align to TRBD2. CDR1 is SGHAT, CDR2 FQNNGV, per germline. CDR3 length: 15 residues. V lost 4 bases to trimming and J lost 6 bases; unmatched junction nucleotides: 10. The CDR3 region is CASSSLAGGRLEQYF. The CDR3 nucleotides read TGTGCCAGCAGCTCTCTGGCGGGGGGGCGGCTCGAGCAGTACTTC. Together with reference TRBV11-2 and TRBJ2-7, the CDR3 gives the full variable domain: EAGVAQSPRYKIIEKRQSVAFWCNPISGHATLYWYQQILGQGPKLLIQFQNNGVVDDSQLPKDRFSAERLKGVDSTLKIQPAKLEDSAVYLCASSSLAGGRLEQYFGPGTRLTVT.

This clonotype was counted at least ten times. The chain is built from TRBV28 and TRBJ2-5; perhaps D is TRBD1 or TRBD2 (7 bases each). The CDR3 contains 17 residues. Germline CDR1 is MDHEN and CDR2 is SYDVKM. The V end was cut by 4 bases, the J end by 3 bases, with 21 bases between. The CDR3 loop is CASSSPPRQGLKETQYF. The CDR3 DNA reads TGTGCCAGCAGTTCACCACCCAGACAGGGACTAAAAGAGACCCAGTACTTC. The full variable domain, with the rest looked up from reference TRBV28 and TRBJ2-5, is DVKVTQSSRYLVKRTGEKVFLECVQDMDHENMFWYRQDPGLGLRLIYFSYDVKMKEKGDIPEGYSVSREKKERFSLILESASTNQTSMYLCASSSPPRQGLKETQYFGPGTRLLVL.

This clonotype was detected only a few times. V and J are TRBV9 and TRBJ1-3; maybe TRBD1 (5 bases). V was trimmed by 1 base and J by 3 bases, leaving 14 bases between them. The CDR3 is 16 residues long. Germline assignment: CDR1 SGDLS and CDR2 YYNGEE. Here the CDR3 DNA reads TGTGCCAGCAGCGTAAAGGACATCCCCGATGGAAACACCATATATTTT. This codes for CASSVKDIPDGNTIYF.

The sample holds many counts of this clonotype. This rearrangement joins TRBV24-1 to TRBJ2-3, with 8 bases matching TRBD2. Germline trimming cut 5 bases from V and 3 bases from J; bases unmatched to any gene: 6. Germline assignment: CDR1 KGHDR and CDR2 SFDVKD. The CDR3 is made up of 15 amino acids. The CDR3 DNA follows: TGTGCCACCAGTGTCTCAGCGGGAGTGACAGATACGCAGTATTTT. This encodes CATSVSAGVTDTQYF.

This clonotype was recorded at least ten times. This sequence joins TRBV2 and TRBJ1-3, with no clear D. Trimming took 3 bases from V and 4 from J, leaving 10 bases between them. The CDR3 consists of 14 residues. Germline-derived CDR1 and CDR2 are SNHLY and FYNNEI. The CDR3 here is CASSEREGGNTIYF. The CDR3 region has the DNA TGTGCCAGCAGTGAGAGGGAAGGAGGAAACACCATATATTTT.

On this clonotype: A much bigger clone sits one base away, suggesting this may be a read error. V gene TRBV27 combines with J gene TRBJ2-1; a weak D match, TRBD2 (5 bases). With 6 bases removed from V and 3 bases from J, the gap between germline ends came to 12 bases. Per the germline V gene, CDR1 is MNHEY and CDR2 is SMNVEV (reference sequence). The CDR3 consists of 14 residues. This CDR3 is CASRRADYYNEQFF. In DNA, the CDR3 is TGTGCCAGCAGACGAGCGGATTACTACAATGAGCAGTTCTTC.

This clonotype was picked up many times. V gene TRBV28 combines with J gene TRBJ1-2, with 7 bases that match TRBD1. The germline V gene encodes CDR1 MDHEN and CDR2 SYDVKM. The V and J ends lost 5 bases and 4 bases, in that order; junction bases with no gene match: 4. The length of the CDR3 is 13 residues. DNA for the CDR3: TGTGCCAGCAGTCCAGGGACAGTCTATGGCTACACCTTC. Translation gives CASSPGTVYGYTF.

This clonotype was counted many times. The genes are TRBV5-1 and TRBJ2-3, with D possibly being TRBD1 (5 bases). With 0 bases removed from V and 0 bases from J, the gap between germline ends came to 8 bases. This CDR3 spans 15 amino acids. Germline V gene data show CDR1 as SGHRS and CDR2 as YFSETQ. DNA for the CDR3: TGCGCCAGCAGCTTGGAGGGGATTAGCACAGATACGCAGTATTTT. Encoded protein: CASSLEGISTDTQYF.

This clonotype was picked up many times. The rearrangement joins TRBV20-1 to TRBJ1-1; D is undetermined. CDR1 is DFQATT and CDR2 is SNEGSKA in the germline V gene (reference sequence). The CDR3 length is 15 residues. Trimming pared 1 base from V and 1 base from J, leaving 13 bases between. CDR3 coding DNA: TGCAGTGCTAGAGCTATTTACGGCTCGAACACTGAAGCTTTCTTT. It codes for CSARAIYGSNTEAFF.

Many counts were recorded for this clonotype. CDR3 sequence reads: CATSDRAGPQETQYF. The DNA for the CDR3 is TGTGCCACCAGTGATCGAGCGGGCCCGCAAGAGACCCAGTACTTC. This rearrangement joins TRBV24-1 to TRBJ2-5; possibly TRBD2 for D (6 bases). CDR1 and CDR2 from the germline V gene are KGHDR and SFDVKD. This CDR3 is built from 15 residues. Trimming removed 3 bases from V and 2 bases from J, with 12 bases in between.

This clonotype was picked up a small number of times. The chain has TRBV6-1 and TRBJ2-3; D possibly corresponds to TRBD2 (5 bases). There are 14 residues in the CDR3. Germline V gives CDR1 MNHNS, CDR2 SASEGT. Trimming took off 8 bases at V and 0 bases at J, with 12 bases between the two ends. CDR3 region: CASDPPGSTDTQYF. The CDR3 nucleotides are TGTGCCAGCGATCCTCCGGGGAGCACAGATACGCAGTATTTT.

This clonotype appeared many times. The chain links TRBV11-3 to TRBJ2-1; a possible D gene is TRBD2 (6 bases). CDR3 length equals 14 residues. Trimming took off 1 base at V and 9 bases at J, with 13 bases between the two ends. The germline V gene has CDR1 SGHNT and CDR2 YENEEA. CDR3 DNA: TGTGCCAGCAGCTTAGGGTTGGGGAGGTCTGAGCAGTTCTTC. Translating it yields CASSLGLGRSEQFF.

This clonotype was seen at least ten times. The chain carries TRBV27 and TRBJ2-3, with 7 bases identical to TRBD1. The CDR3 consists of 16 residues. The germline CDR1 and CDR2 sequences are MNHEY and SMNVEV (reference sequence). The ends lost 6 bases at V and 1 base at J; junction bases unmatched: 10. This CDR3 reads CASSIGPTGGTDTQYF. In DNA, the CDR3 is TGTGCCAGCAGCATTGGCCCCACAGGGGGCACAGATACGCAGTATTTT.

At least ten counts were recorded for this clonotype. The gene calls are TRBV24-1 and TRBJ2-1, with TRBD2 identical over 13 bases. V trimming: 4 bases; J trimming: 4 bases; junction bases outside the gene matches: 9. The CDR3 extends over 18 amino acids. CDR1 and CDR2 from the germline V gene are KGHDR and SFDVKD. In DNA form, the CDR3 reads TGTGCCACCAGTGACCCCAGGACTAGCGGGAGTAATTACAATGAGCAGTTCTTC. Encoded protein: CATSDPRTSGSNYNEQFF.

This clonotype has a count of ten or more. The CDR3 sequence: CASSSPRHLSYTF. The DNA for the CDR3 is TGTGCCAGCAGCTCCCCTCGGCATCTCTCCTACACCTTC. The chain couples TRBV11-2 to TRBJ1-2; D remains ambiguous. Deletions cut 4 bases from V and 10 bases from J, with 16 bases between. The V gene's germline CDR1 is SGHAT and CDR2 FQNNGV. The CDR3 loop spans 13 amino acids.

In this sample, this clonotype turned up many times. The chain uses TRBV20-1 and TRBJ1-1; D unclear. Looked up from germline, CDR1 is DFQATT and CDR2 is SNEGSKA (reference sequence). The CDR3 contains 13 residues. Trimming stripped 6 bases from V and 0 bases from J, with 11 bases between. The CDR3 DNA reads TGCAGTGCCGCCCAGGCCATGAACACTGAAGCTTTCTTT. It is translated as CSAAQAMNTEAFF.

The table lists this clonotype with many counts. The rearrangement uses TRBV11-2 and TRBJ2-1, with D maybe TRBD2 (5 bases). CDR3 length: 19 amino acids. CDR1 SGHAT and CDR2 FQNNGV come from the germline V gene. Between the trimmed V and J ends, which lost 1 base and 3 bases, there was a span of 22 bases. In DNA, the CDR3 is TGTGCCAGCAGCTTAGTCTGGTTGGGAGATACTAATTACTACAATGAGCAGTTCTTC. This gives the protein CASSLVWLGDTNYYNEQFF. The whole variable domain, filled in from reference TRBV11-2 and TRBJ2-1, reads EAGVAQSPRYKIIEKRQSVAFWCNPISGHATLYWYQQILGQGPKLLIQFQNNGVVDDSQLPKDRFSAERLKGVDSTLKIQPAKLEDSAVYLCASSLVWLGDTNYYNEQFFGPGTRLTVL.

This clonotype has ten or more counts. The chain couples TRBV30 to TRBJ1-5; the D is unclear. Germline-derived CDR1 and CDR2 are GTSNPN and SVGIG (reference sequence). The CDR3 loop spans 14 amino acids. The V and J ends lost 3 bases and 5 bases respectively, with 14 bases between them. This CDR3 is CAWSKLRYDQPQHF. The CDR3 nucleotides are TGTGCCTGGAGCAAGTTGAGGTACGATCAGCCCCAGCATTTT.

This clonotype was counted many times. The chain recombines TRBV20-1 with TRBJ2-1, with 10 bases identical to TRBD2. The junction had 6 bases not matched to a gene; V was cut back by 1 base and J by 9 bases. Germline V CDR1 and CDR2: DFQATT, SNEGSKA (reference sequence). CDR3 length: 14 amino acids. CDR3 sequence (DNA): TGCAGTGCTAGAGGGCTAGCGGGAGATGTTGAGCAGTTCTTC. This sequence encodes CSARGLAGDVEQFF.

This sequence joins TRBV19 and TRBJ2-3; possibly TRBD2 for D (6 bases). The CDR3 length is 15 residues. The V end lost 8 bases, the J end lost 1 base, and 16 bases lay between the germline ends. The germline CDR1 and CDR2 sequences are LNHDA and SQIVND (reference sequence). The DNA of the CDR3 is TGTGCCAGTCGGAGGGGTGACTTACGCACAGATACGCAGTATTTT. Translation gives CASRRGDLRTDTQYF.

The V call is TRBV3-1, the J call TRBJ2-2, with TRBD2 matching over 11 bases. Germline-derived CDR1 and CDR2 are LGHDT and YNNKEL (reference sequence). J was trimmed by 5 bases and V by 1 base; bases with no gene match: 3. The CDR3 extends over 16 amino acids. The CDR3 nucleotides are TGTGCCAGCAGCCAAGTCCTAGCGGGAGGAACCGGGGAGCTGTTTTTT. Amino acid sequence: CASSQVLAGGTGELFF.

The chain employs TRBV14 and TRBJ2-4, with D possibly being TRBD2 (5 bases). Germline assignment: CDR1 SGHDN and CDR2 FVKESK. CDR3 length: 16 residues. The germline V and J ends were trimmed by 1 base and 0 bases, with 10 bases remaining between them. CDR3 in DNA: TGTGCCAGCAGCCAAGCTTTTCGGGGAGCCAAAAACATTCAGTACTTC. Protein: CASSQAFRGAKNIQYF.

This clonotype was seen repeatedly, ten times or more. The chain carries TRBV29-1 and TRBJ2-1; TRBD1 matches at 8 bases. V gave up 7 bases and J gave up 8 bases; unmatched junction bases: 4. Germline CDR1 is SQVTM and CDR2 is ANQGSEA. This CDR3 is built from 11 residues. CDR3 residues: CSDRTGYEQFF. The CDR3 nucleotides read TGCAGCGATCGGACAGGGTATGAGCAGTTCTTC.

The V call is TRBV19, the J call TRBJ2-4; 9 nucleotides agree with TRBD2. Losses at the gene ends were 7 bases for V and 7 bases for J; bases not matched to a gene: 8. Germline V gene lookup returns CDR1 LNHDA and CDR2 SQIVND (reference sequence). This CDR3 is built from 14 residues. The CDR3 DNA reads as TGTGCCAGTATGGGCGGGGGGGCCCTGAACATTCAGTACTTC. It translates to CASMGGGALNIQYF.

The chain is built from TRBV20-1 and TRBJ2-1; 15 nucleotides agree with TRBD2. The germline V gene has CDR1 DFQATT and CDR2 SNEGSKA (reference sequence). The CDR3 loop spans 13 amino acids. V gave up 5 bases and J gave up 9 bases; unmatched junction bases: 2. The CDR3 DNA follows: TGCAGTGCTCGGACTAGCGGGAGGGGTGAGCAGTTCTTC. It specifies CSARTSGRGEQFF.

This clonotype was counted many times. The CDR3 bases are TGTGCCAGCAGCTTAGATAGAGACGAGCAGTTCTTC. This gives the protein CASSLDRDEQFF. The chain employs TRBV11-3 and TRBJ2-1; unclear D gene. Germline V lookup: CDR1 SGHNT, CDR2 YENEEA. V shed 0 bases and J shed 10 bases, with 7 bases lying between them. The CDR3 is 12 amino acids. Complete variable domain (other parts from reference TRBV11-3 and TRBJ2-1): EAGVVQSPRYKIIEKKQPVAFWCNPISGHNTLYWYLQNLGQGPELLIRYENEEAVDDSQLPKDRFSAERLKGVDSTLKIQPAELGDSAVYLCASSLDRDEQFFGPGTRLTVL.

This clonotype has a count of ten or more. This chain connects TRBV5-1 to TRBJ2-7; D is unclear. V was pared by 7 bases and J by 1 base, with 15 bases between. This CDR3 region has 14 residues. The germline gives CDR1 SGHRS, CDR2 YFSETQ. CDR3 sequence reads: CASSYRLGSYEQYF. The CDR3 DNA reads as TGCGCCAGCTCGTATCGCCTCGGATCCTACGAGCAGTACTTC.

The sample holds many counts of this clonotype. The CDR3 here is CASSLRNEKLFF. CDR3 DNA: TGTGCCAGCAGTTTAAGGAATGAAAAACTGTTTTTT. The V and J genes are TRBV12-3 or TRBV12-4 and TRBJ1-4; D not certain. The CDR3 consists of 12 residues. The V end was cut by 2 bases, the J end by 5 bases, with 3 bases between.

Notes on this clonotype: A much larger clonotype is one base distant, so this may be a read error. The rearrangement uses TRBV12-3 or TRBV12-4 and TRBJ2-1; unclear D gene. The ends were cut back, 6 bases at V and 4 bases at J, with 16 bases in the middle. CDR3 length equals 15 residues. The CDR3, as DNA: TGTGCCAGCAGCCAAACGGAACAGCCTTACAATGAGCAGTTCTTC. Its translation: CASSQTEQPYNEQFF.

The chain recombines TRBV20-1 with TRBJ1-2, with D perhaps TRBD1 (6 bases). V was shortened by 2 bases and J by 7 bases, with 8 bases between the two germline ends. CDR1 and CDR2 (germline): DFQATT, SNEGSKA (reference sequence). This CDR3 has 11 residues. CDR3: CSARSRGGYTF. In nucleotides, the CDR3 is TGCAGTGCTAGAAGCAGGGGTGGCTACACCTTC.